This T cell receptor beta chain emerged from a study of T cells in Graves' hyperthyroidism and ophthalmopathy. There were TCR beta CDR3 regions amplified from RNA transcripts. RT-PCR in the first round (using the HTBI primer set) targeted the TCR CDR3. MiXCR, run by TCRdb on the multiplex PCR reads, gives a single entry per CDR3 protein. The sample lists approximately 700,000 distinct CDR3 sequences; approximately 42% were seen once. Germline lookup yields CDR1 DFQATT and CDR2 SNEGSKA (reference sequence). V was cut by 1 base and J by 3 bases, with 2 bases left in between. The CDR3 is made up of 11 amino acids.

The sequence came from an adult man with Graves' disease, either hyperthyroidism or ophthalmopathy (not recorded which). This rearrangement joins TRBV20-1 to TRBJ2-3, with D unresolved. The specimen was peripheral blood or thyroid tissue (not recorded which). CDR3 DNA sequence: TGCAGTGCTAGAGGGACAGATACGCAGTATTTT. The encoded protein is CSARGTDTQYF.